The present entry profiles one T cell receptor beta chain with its context. Method: immunoSEQ multiplex PCR; TCRdb's copy keeps in-frame clones and lacks some. The sample has about 250,000 clones, 80% to 85% seen once. The recovered donors of Cohort 3 showed two negative PCRs, clearance, or symptom resolution. CDR1 is SGHRS, CDR2 YFSETQ, per germline. The junction had 2 bases not matched to a gene; V was cut back by 0 bases and J by 3 bases. CDR3 length: 14 residues. The data are from a study of blood T cell repertoires in COVID-19. This receptor was taken from a man aged 45-65 years who had recovered from COVID-19. Sequenced input: PBMCs or T cells enriched from blood (not recorded which). The chain couples TRBV5-1 to TRBJ2-7, with 8 bases identical to TRBD1. The CDR3 reads CASSLVGTGYEQYF. Written as DNA, the CDR3 is TGCGCCAGCAGCTTGGTGGGGACAGGCTACGAGCAGTACTTC.